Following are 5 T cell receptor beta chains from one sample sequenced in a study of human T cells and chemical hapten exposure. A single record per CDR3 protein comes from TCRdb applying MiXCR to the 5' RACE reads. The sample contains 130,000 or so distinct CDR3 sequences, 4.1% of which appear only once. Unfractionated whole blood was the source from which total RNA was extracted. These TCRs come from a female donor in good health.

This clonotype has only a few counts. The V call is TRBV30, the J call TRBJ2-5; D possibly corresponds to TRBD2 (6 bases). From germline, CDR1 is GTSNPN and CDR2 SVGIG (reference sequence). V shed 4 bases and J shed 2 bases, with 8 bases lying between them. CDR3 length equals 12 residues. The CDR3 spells CAWNSGQETQYF. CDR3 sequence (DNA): TGTGCCTGGAATAGCGGACAAGAGACCCAGTACTTC. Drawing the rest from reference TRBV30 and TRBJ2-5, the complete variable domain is SQTIHQWPATLVQPVGSPLSLECTVEGTSNPNLYWYRQAAGRGLQLLFYSVGIGQISSEVPQNLSASRPQDRQFILSSKKLLLSDSGFYLCAWNSGQETQYFGPGTRLLVL.

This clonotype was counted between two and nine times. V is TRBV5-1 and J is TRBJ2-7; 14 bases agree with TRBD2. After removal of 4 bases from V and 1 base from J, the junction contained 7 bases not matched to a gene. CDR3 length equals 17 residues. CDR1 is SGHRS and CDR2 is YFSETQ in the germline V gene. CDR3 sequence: CASSPGLAGVRSYEQYF. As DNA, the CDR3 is TGCGCCAGCAGCCCGGGACTAGCGGGGGTACGGTCCTACGAGCAGTACTTC. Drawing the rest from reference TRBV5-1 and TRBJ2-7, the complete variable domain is KAGVTQTPRYLIKTRGQQVTLSCSPISGHRSVSWYQQTPGQGLQFLFEYFSETQRNKGNFPGRFSGRQFSNSRSEMNVSTLELGDSALYLCASSPGLAGVRSYEQYFGPGTRLTVT.

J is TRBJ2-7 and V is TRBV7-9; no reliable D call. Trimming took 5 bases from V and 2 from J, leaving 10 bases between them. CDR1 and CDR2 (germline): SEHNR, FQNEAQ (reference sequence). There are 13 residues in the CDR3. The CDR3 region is CASSPRQTYEQYF. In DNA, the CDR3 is TGTGCCAGCAGCCCCCGGCAGACCTACGAGCAGTACTTC.

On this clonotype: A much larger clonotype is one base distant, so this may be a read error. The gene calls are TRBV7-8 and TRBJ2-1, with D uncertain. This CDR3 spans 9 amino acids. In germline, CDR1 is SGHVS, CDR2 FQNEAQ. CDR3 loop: CASCATTNF. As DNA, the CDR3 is TGTGCCAGCTGCGCCACTACAAACTTC.

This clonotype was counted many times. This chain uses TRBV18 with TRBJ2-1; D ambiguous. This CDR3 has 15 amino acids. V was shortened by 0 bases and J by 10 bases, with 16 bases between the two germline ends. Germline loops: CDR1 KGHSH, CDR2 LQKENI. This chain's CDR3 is CASSPPAVRADEQFF. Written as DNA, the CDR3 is TGTGCCAGCTCACCACCGGCGGTACGGGCAGACGAGCAGTTCTTC.